This is a list of T cell receptor beta chains from one sample in a study of blood T cell repertoires in COVID-19. The table came from immunoSEQ multiplex PCR; TCRdb's copy has only in-frame clones and leaves some out. The data hold about 200,000 clones, with approximately 87% observed a single time. The material sequenced was peripheral blood. The receptors originated from a man aged 55-75 years who had recovered from COVID-19. Each CDR3 is given with its conserved first and last residue. The D gene is left open where the match is weak. Expanded clones get a size class; other rows say once, few or many, or leave the size out.

size	V	J	D	CDR3	DNA
NA	TRBV5-1	TRBJ1-1	TRBD1	CASSLGVGRGSTEAFF	TGCGCCAGCAGCTTGGGAGTCGGCAGGGGGAGCACTGAAGCTTTCTTT
NA	TRBV6-5	TRBJ2-7	TRBD1	CASNPGQGPSYEQYF	TGTGCCAGCAACCCGGGACAGGGTCCTTCCTACGAGCAGTACTTC
NA	TRBV7-2	TRBJ2-5	NA	CASSFTLLQETQYF	TGTGCCAGCAGCTTCACACTCTTACAGGAGACCCAGTACTTC
once	TRBV9	TRBJ2-5	NA	CASSPGLRSETQYF	TGTGCCAGCAGCCCCGGACTAAGATCAGAGACCCAGTACTTC
NA	TRBV7-2	TRBJ1-2	NA	CASTLDGGRYGYTF	TGTGCCAGCACCTTGGATGGGGGGAGGTACGGCTACACCTTC
NA	TRBV5-1	TRBJ2-3	TRBD2	CASSPWRGGSADTQYF	TGCGCCAGCAGCCCATGGCGGGGGGGGTCCGCAGATACGCAGTATTTT
once	TRBV30	TRBJ2-2	NA	CAWTRLNTGELFF	TGTGCCTGGACGCGCTTGAACACCGGGGAGCTGTTTTTT
NA	TRBV5-4	TRBJ2-3	TRBD1	CASSLSAGRGQPVDTQYF	TGTGCCAGCAGCCTCTCGGCGGGTAGGGGACAGCCCGTCGATACGCAGTATTTT
NA	TRBV6-1	TRBJ1-5	NA	CASSENGPGRFQPQHF	TGTGCCAGCAGTGAAAATGGTCCAGGGAGGTTCCAGCCCCAGCATTTT
NA	TRBV4-3	TRBJ1-1	TRBD1	CASSQAGTGVEAFF	TGCGCCAGCAGCCAGGCAGGGACAGGGGTTGAAGCTTTCTTT
NA	TRBV30	TRBJ1-1	TRBD1	CAWTGQGVTEAFF	TGTGCCTGGACGGGACAGGGGGTCACTGAAGCTTTCTTT
NA	TRBV6-5	TRBJ2-7	NA	CASNMETGFYEQYF	TGTGCCAGCAATATGGAGACAGGCTTCTACGAGCAGTACTTC
NA	TRBV24-1	TRBJ1-5	TRBD1	CATRAGQGSNQPQHF	TGTGCCACCAGGGCCGGACAGGGGAGCAATCAGCCCCAGCATTTT
NA	TRBV10-1	TRBJ2-7	TRBD2	CASSGIRTSDSYEQYF	TGCGCCAGCAGTGGAATCCGGACTAGCGACTCCTACGAGCAGTACTTC
NA	TRBV3-1/TRBV3-2	TRBJ2-1	TRBD2	CASSPSGTSGRNEQFF	TGTGCCAGCAGCCCATCCGGGACTAGCGGGAGAAATGAGCAGTTCTTC
NA	TRBV7-2	TRBJ1-1	NA	CASSSLTGNTEAFF	TGTGCCAGCAGCTCCTTGACGGGTAACACTGAAGCTTTCTTT
NA	TRBV5-1	TRBJ2-3	TRBD2	CASSPDGRGGSGTQYF	TGCGCCAGCAGCCCTGACGGGAGGGGAGGGAGTGGTACGCAGTATTTT
NA	TRBV24-1	TRBJ2-3	TRBD1	CATRSGGATDTQYF	TGTGCCACCAGATCAGGGGGAGCGACAGATACGCAGTATTTT
NA	TRBV11-2	TRBJ1-1	NA	CASSLESTVDTEAFF	TGTGCCAGCAGCTTAGAATCCACAGTCGACACTGAAGCTTTCTTT
NA	TRBV7-8	TRBJ2-7	TRBD1	CASSLEVLSGQVFEQYF	TGTGCCAGCAGCTTAGAAGTCCTCTCGGGACAGGTGTTCGAGCAGTACTTC
NA	TRBV6-5	TRBJ2-3	NA	CASCNGVTDTQYF	TGTGCCAGCTGTAATGGAGTCACAGATACGCAGTATTTT
NA	TRBV18	TRBJ1-2	TRBD1	CASSPPTGVGYTF	TGTGCCAGCTCACCACCCACAGGGGTGGGCTACACCTTC
few	TRBV4-3	TRBJ2-7	TRBD1	CASSTQGGEQYF	TGCGCCAGCAGTACACAGGGGGGCGAGCAGTACTTC
NA	TRBV5-4	TRBJ1-6	TRBD1	CASSSVQGLDSPLHF	TGTGCCAGCAGCTCGGTACAGGGGCTGGATTCACCCCTCCACTTT
once	TRBV11-2	TRBJ2-1	NA	CASSFLGLPHYNEQFF	TGTGCCAGCAGCTTTTTGGGACTGCCCCACTACAATGAGCAGTTCTTC
NA	TRBV5-6	TRBJ2-1	NA	CASLWQGSYNEQFF	TGTGCCAGCCTATGGCAGGGTTCCTACAATGAGCAGTTCTTC
NA	TRBV28	TRBJ1-1	NA	CASSLSRGTEAFF	TGTGCCAGCAGTTTATCCCGGGGCACTGAAGCTTTCTTT
NA	TRBV2	TRBJ2-1	TRBD2	CASRPSGSAGEQFF	TGTGCCAGCAGGCCTAGCGGGAGCGCCGGTGAGCAGTTCTTC
once	TRBV6-5	TRBJ1-1	NA	CASSYAGTEAFF	TGTGCCAGCAGTTACGCCGGGACAGAAGCTTTCTTT
NA	TRBV11-2	TRBJ2-5	TRBD2	CASSRLRGGRTQETQYF	TGTGCCAGCAGCCGCCTTCGGGGCGGGAGGACCCAAGAGACCCAGTACTTC
once	TRBV7-2	TRBJ2-5	NA	CASSFTGQETQYF	TGTGCCAGCAGCTTCACAGGGCAAGAGACCCAGTACTTC
NA	TRBV28	TRBJ2-3	TRBD2	CASSLSGLAGPTDTQYF	TGTGCCAGCAGTCTCTCGGGACTAGCGGGACCCACAGATACGCAGTATTTT
NA	TRBV5-6	TRBJ1-3	NA	CASSLVGAGNTIYF	TGTGCCAGCAGCTTGGTGGGAGCTGGAAACACCATATATTTT
NA	TRBV6-5	TRBJ1-2	NA	CASSYSWHEANYGYTF	TGTGCCAGCAGTTACTCTTGGCACGAGGCTAACTATGGCTACACCTTC
NA	TRBV25-1	TRBJ2-1	NA	CASRIGGAYNEQFF	TGTGCCAGCCGGATAGGGGGAGCTTACAATGAGCAGTTCTTC
NA	TRBV6-1	TRBJ1-2	NA	CASSEGRPYGYTF	TGTGCCAGCAGTGAAGGGAGACCTTATGGCTACACCTTC
NA	TRBV5-4	TRBJ1-1	TRBD1	CASSQRTGENTEAFF	TGTGCCAGCAGCCAACGGACAGGAGAGAACACTGAAGCTTTCTTT
once	TRBV6-6	TRBJ1-2	NA	CASSMDGDNYGYTF	TGTGCCAGCTCGATGGACGGGGATAACTATGGCTACACCTTC
NA	TRBV7-6	TRBJ2-2	NA	CASSLESFTGELFF	TGTGCCAGCAGCTTAGAATCGTTCACCGGGGAGCTGTTTTTT
few	TRBV2	TRBJ1-1	NA	CASRGPQGTDTEAFF	TGTGCCAGCAGGGGACCACAGGGAACGGACACTGAAGCTTTCTTT
NA	TRBV5-4	TRBJ2-1	TRBD2	CASSMPSGDYNEQFF	TGTGCCAGCAGCATGCCTAGCGGGGATTACAATGAGCAGTTCTTC
NA	TRBV6-4	TRBJ2-1	NA	CASSDSRWFGDEQFF	TGTGCCAGCAGTGACTCGAGATGGTTCGGTGATGAGCAGTTCTTC
NA	TRBV19	TRBJ2-7	NA	CASSIQGHVSYEQYF	TGTGCCAGTAGTATACAGGGGCACGTCTCCTACGAGCAGTACTTC
once	TRBV24-1	TRBJ2-1	TRBD1	CATSETGAAYNEQFF	TGTGCCACCAGTGAGACAGGGGCGGCCTACAATGAGCAGTTCTTC
NA	TRBV30	TRBJ2-7	TRBD1	CAWFSRDRGNEQYF	TGTGCCTGGTTCTCTCGGGACAGGGGAAACGAGCAGTACTTC
NA	TRBV18	TRBJ1-5	TRBD1	CASSPTGTNQPQHF	TGTGCCAGCTCACCGACAGGGACTAATCAGCCCCAGCATTTT
NA	TRBV4-1	TRBJ1-1	NA	CASSHADSMNTEAFF	TGCGCCAGCAGCCACGCTGACAGTATGAACACTGAAGCTTTCTTT
NA	TRBV6-2/TRBV6-3	TRBJ1-2	NA	CASSSTGFSNYGYTF	TGTGCCAGCAGTTCCACAGGGTTCTCTAACTATGGCTACACCTTC
NA	TRBV6-5	TRBJ2-1	TRBD2	CASTRLAGSYNEQFF	TGTGCCAGCACACGACTAGCGGGGTCCTACAATGAGCAGTTCTTC
NA	TRBV28	TRBJ1-1	NA	CASSPELPLNTEAFF	TGTGCCAGCAGTCCGGAGCTACCCCTTAACACTGAAGCTTTCTTT
NA	TRBV28	TRBJ1-2	TRBD1	CASSLTGEPYGYTF	TGTGCCAGCAGTTTAACAGGGGAGCCCTATGGCTACACCTTC
NA	TRBV7-2	TRBJ1-4	NA	CASRGGTNEKLFF	TGTGCCAGCAGGGGGGGAACTAATGAAAAACTGTTTTTT
NA	TRBV5-1	TRBJ1-4	NA	CASSLDSRTEGTGLFF	TGCGCCAGCAGCTTGGATTCCAGGACAGAGGGTACGGGACTGTTTTTT
NA	TRBV6-6	TRBJ1-1	NA	CASSSGGAPRTEAFF	TGTGCCAGCAGTTCTGGAGGGGCCCCCAGGACTGAAGCTTTCTTT
NA	TRBV30	TRBJ1-2	TRBD1	CAWSTGQGKRYTF	TGTGCCTGGAGTACGGGACAGGGGAAACGCTACACCTTC
NA	TRBV19	TRBJ1-6	TRBD1	CASSNPGQGASSPLHF	TGTGCCAGTTCGAATCCGGGACAGGGTGCCAGTTCACCCCTCCACTTT
NA	TRBV19	TRBJ2-1	TRBD2	CASSSVGRGSYNEQFF	TGTGCCAGTAGTTCGGTAGGGAGGGGTTCCTACAATGAGCAGTTCTTC
NA	TRBV6-1	TRBJ2-1	TRBD2	CASSESIAGGRNEQFF	TGTGCCAGCAGTGAGTCCATAGCGGGGGGGAGGAATGAGCAGTTCTTC
NA	TRBV30	TRBJ1-5	NA	CAWGAGVGQPQHF	TGTGCCTGGGGCGCGGGGGTCGGACAGCCCCAGCATTTT
NA	TRBV7-2	TRBJ1-1	TRBD1	CASSLDRGQYTEAFF	TGTGCCAGCAGCTTAGACAGGGGGCAGTACACTGAAGCTTTCTTT